The clone carrying this T cell receptor (beta chain) was detected many times. Antigen unknown. The length of the CDR3 is 13 residues. CDR1 is KGHSH, CDR2 LQKENI, per germline. The V gene lost 1 base and the J gene lost 4 bases, with 7 bases spanning the gap. Using RNA transcripts as the source, TCR beta CDR3 regions were amplified. The primer set for the first-round RT-PCR of the TCR CDR3 was HTBI. MiXCR was run by TCRdb on the multiplex PCR reads, yielding one entry per CDR3 protein. The table shows 300,000 to 350,000 distinct CDR3 sequences, with roughly 21% occurring only once. This entry comes from a study of T cells in Graves' hyperthyroidism and ophthalmopathy. Whole-study findings and limits: Among thyroid clonotypes expanded above 0.001, most also appeared in blood.

Specimen: blood. This clonotype was obtained from a woman in her fifties or sixties with Graves' hyperthyroidism. The chain employs TRBV18 and TRBJ1-1; maybe TRBD1 (5 bases). CDR3 nucleotides: TGTGCCAGCTCACCACTCGGGGGCACTGAAGCTTTCTTT. Its protein is CASSPLGGTEAFF.